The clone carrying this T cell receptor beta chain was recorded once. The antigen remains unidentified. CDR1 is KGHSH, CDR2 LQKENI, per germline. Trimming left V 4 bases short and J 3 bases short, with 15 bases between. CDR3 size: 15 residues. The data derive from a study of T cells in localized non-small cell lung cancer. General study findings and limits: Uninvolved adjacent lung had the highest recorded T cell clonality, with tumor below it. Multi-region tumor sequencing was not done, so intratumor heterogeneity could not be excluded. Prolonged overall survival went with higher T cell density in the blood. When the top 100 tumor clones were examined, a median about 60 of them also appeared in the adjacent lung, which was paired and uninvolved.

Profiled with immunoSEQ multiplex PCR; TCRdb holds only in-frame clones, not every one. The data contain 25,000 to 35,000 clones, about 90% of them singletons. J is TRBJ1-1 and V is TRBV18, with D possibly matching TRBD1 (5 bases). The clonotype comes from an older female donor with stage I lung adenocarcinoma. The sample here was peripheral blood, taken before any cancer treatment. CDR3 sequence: CASSRSAGVDTEAFF. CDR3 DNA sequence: TGTGCCAGCTCACGGAGTGCGGGGGTGGACACTGAAGCTTTCTTT. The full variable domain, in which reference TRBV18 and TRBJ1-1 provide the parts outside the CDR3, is NAGVMQNPRHLVRRRGQEARLRCSPMKGHSHVYWYRQLPEEGLKFMVYLQKENIIDESGMPKERFSAEFPKEGPSILRIQQVVRGDSAAYFCASSRSAGVDTEAFFGQGTRLTVV.